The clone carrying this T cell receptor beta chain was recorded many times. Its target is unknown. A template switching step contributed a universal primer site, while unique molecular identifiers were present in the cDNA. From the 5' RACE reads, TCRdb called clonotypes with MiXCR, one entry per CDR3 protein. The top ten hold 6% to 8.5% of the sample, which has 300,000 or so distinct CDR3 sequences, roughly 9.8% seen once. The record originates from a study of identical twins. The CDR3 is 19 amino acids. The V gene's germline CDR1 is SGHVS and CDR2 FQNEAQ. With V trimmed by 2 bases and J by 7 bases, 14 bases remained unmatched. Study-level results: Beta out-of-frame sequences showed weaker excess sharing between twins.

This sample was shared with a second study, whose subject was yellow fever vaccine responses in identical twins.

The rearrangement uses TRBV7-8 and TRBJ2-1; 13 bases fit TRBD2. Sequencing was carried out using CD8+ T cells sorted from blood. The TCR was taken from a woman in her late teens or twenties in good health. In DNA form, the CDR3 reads TGTGCCAGCAGCTTACTGACTAGCGGGAGGCCTTCGGGAGGAAATGAGCAGTTCTTC. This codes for CASSLLTSGRPSGGNEQFF.